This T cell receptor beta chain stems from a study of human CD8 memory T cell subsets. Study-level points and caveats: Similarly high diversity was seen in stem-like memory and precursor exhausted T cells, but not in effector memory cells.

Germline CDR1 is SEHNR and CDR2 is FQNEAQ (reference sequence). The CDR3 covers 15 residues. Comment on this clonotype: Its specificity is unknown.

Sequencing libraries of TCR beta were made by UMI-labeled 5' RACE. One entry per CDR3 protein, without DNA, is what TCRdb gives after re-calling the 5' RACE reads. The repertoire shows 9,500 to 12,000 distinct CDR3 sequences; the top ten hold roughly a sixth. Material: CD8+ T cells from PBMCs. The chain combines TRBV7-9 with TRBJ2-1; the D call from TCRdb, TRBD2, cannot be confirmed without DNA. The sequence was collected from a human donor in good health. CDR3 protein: CASSLPGGPYNEQFF.